This T cell receptor beta chain came from a study of Graves' ophthalmopathy and Graves' hyperthyroidism. The overall study: Where ophthalmopathy was absent within 18 months of follow-up, hyperthyroidism was stable.

V lost 5 bases, J lost 10 bases, and 15 bases stayed unmatched. The CDR3 contains 16 residues. Germline V CDR1 and CDR2: DFQATT, SNEGSKA (reference sequence). The authors amplified TCR beta CDR3 regions from RNA transcripts. RT-PCR in the first round used HTBI primers; a second-round multiplex PCR followed. TCRdb fed the multiplex PCR reads into MiXCR, producing one record per CDR3 protein. Of some 1.1 million distinct CDR3 sequences listed, about 35% are singletons. What was sequenced was peripheral blood or thyroid tissue (not recorded which). The origin of this receptor is an adult man with Graves' hyperthyroidism. The chain carries TRBV20-1 and TRBJ1-6, with 9 bases lining up with TRBD1. As DNA, the CDR3 is TGCAGTGCTGCGGACGGACAGGGGTTAGCTTTCTCACCCCTCCACTTT. It translates to CSAADGQGLAFSPLHF.